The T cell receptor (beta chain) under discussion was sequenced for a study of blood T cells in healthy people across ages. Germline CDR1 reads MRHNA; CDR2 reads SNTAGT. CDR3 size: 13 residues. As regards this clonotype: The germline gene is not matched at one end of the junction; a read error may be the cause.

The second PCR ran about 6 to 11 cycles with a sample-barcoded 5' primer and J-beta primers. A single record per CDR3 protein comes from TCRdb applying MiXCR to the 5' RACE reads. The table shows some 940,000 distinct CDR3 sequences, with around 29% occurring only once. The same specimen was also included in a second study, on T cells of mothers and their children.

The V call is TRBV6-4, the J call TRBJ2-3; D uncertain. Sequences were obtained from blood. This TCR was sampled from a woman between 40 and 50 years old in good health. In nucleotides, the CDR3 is TGTGCCAGCAGCGACTCGAGCACAGATACGCACTATTTT. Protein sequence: CASSDSSTDTHYF.